This T cell receptor (beta chain) was observed in a study of human T cells and chemical hapten exposure. Points from the study as a whole: With regard to DPC sensitization, TCRs above 1 in 1000 frequency did not change.

This clonotype was recorded a few times. Its antigen remains unknown. V shed 4 bases and J shed 7 bases, with 16 bases lying between them. This CDR3 contains 14 residues. Looked up from germline, CDR1 is MGHRA and CDR2 is YSYEKL. One entry per CDR3 protein results from TCRdb running MiXCR on the RACE reads. The repertoire holds some 52,000 distinct CDR3 sequences, with approximately 10% as singletons. Regarding time point: patch test 1, 2 weeks after DPC sensitization. Regarding treatment: therapeutic diphenylcyclopropenone sensitization with weekly scalp DPC. It was unfractionated whole blood from which total RNA was extracted. Participating donors were patients with alopecia, aged 18 to 70 years, considered appropriate candidates for DPC.

The sequences come from whole blood, collected in connection with sensitization to the hapten diphenylcyclopropenone (DPC). The genes are TRBV4-1 and TRBJ1-1, with a weak D call TRBD1 (6 bases). The TCR originated in a woman between 40 and 55 years old with alopecia areata. Some clones in this sample may be carry-over from other donors' samples. The CDR3 spells CASSPRGGQGEAFF. CDR3 DNA: TGCGCCAGCAGCCCCCGTGGGGGGCAAGGTGAAGCTTTCTTT.